This T cell receptor beta chain appears in the sequencing data of a study of cytomegalovirus exposure and HLA in healthy donors. As for the study in general: T cells numbering around 170 million yielded some 100 million unique TCR beta sequences in an earlier analysis.

In germline, CDR1 is SGHKS, CDR2 YYEKEE (reference sequence). V lost 4 bases and J 8 bases, leaving 22 bases between the germline ends. The CDR3 is made up of 15 amino acids. About this clone: Antigen unknown.

A multiplex PCR was run with 60 Vbeta primers and 13 Jbeta primers. The method was immunoSEQ multiplex PCR; TCRdb's version includes in-frame clones alone and lacks a portion of them. This table holds tens of thousands of clones, less than 85% found once. Study-wide points: In a later analysis, specific HLA alleles were associated with more than 15,000 TCR beta sequences at a 0.05 false discovery rate. Per a prior analysis, the majority of TCR beta V segments were productive roughly 90% or roughly 30% of the time. The authors confirmed in vitro that a few CMV-associated chains were specific for CMV antigens.

This receptor was taken from a woman younger than 45 in good health and CMV-seropositive. Sequences were obtained from PBMCs. The chain joins TRBV5-5 to TRBJ2-7; maybe TRBD2 (6 bases). Here the CDR3 reads CASSRDFQGAWKQYF. The CDR3 DNA follows: TGTGCCAGCAGCCGGGACTTCCAAGGGGCCTGGAAGCAGTACTTC. Full variable domain (missing parts from reference TRBV5-5 and TRBJ2-7): DAGVTQSPTHLIKTRGQQVTLRCSPISGHKSVSWYQQVLGQGPQFIFQYYEKEERGRGNFPDRFSARQFPNYSSELNVNALLLGDSALYLCASSRDFQGAWKQYFGPGTRLTVT.